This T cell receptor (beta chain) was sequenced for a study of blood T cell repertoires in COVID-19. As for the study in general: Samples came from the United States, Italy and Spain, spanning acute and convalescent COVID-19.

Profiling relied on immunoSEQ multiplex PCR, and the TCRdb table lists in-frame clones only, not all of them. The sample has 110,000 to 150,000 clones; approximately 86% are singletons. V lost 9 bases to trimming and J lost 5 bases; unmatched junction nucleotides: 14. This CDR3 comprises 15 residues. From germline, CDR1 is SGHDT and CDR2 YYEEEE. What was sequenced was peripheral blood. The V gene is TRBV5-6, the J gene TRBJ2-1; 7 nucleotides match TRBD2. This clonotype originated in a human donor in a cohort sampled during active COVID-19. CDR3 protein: CATCPYSGVHNEQFF. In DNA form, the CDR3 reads TGTGCCACGTGCCCCTACAGCGGGGTTCACAATGAGCAGTTCTTC.